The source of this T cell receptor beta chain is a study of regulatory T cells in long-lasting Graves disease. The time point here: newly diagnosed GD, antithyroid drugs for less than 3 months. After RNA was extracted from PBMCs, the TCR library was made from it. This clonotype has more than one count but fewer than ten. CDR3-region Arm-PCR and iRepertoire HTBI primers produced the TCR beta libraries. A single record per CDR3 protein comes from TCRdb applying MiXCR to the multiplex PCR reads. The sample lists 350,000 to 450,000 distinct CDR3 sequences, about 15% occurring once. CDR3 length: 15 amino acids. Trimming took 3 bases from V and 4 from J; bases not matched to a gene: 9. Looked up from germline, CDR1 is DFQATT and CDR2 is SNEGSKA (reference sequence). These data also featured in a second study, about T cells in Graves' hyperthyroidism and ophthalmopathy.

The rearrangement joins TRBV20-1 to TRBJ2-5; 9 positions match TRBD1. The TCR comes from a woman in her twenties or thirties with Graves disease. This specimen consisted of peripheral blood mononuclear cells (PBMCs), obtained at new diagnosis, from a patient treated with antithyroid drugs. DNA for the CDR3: TGCAGTGCTAGGGGACAGGGCCGCGTCCGAGAGACCCAGTACTTC. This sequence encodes CSARGQGRVRETQYF.